This is a list of T cell receptor beta chains from one sample in a study of human T cells and chemical hapten exposure. TCRdb independently ran MiXCR on the RACE reads; one entry per CDR3 protein. The sample has about 80,000 distinct CDR3 sequences; around 10% are singletons. The specimen was whole blood, collected in connection with sensitization to the hapten diphenylcyclopropenone (DPC). The source is a man younger than 30 with alopecia areata. Some clones in this sample may be carry-over from other donors' samples. The CDR3 runs from the conserved cysteine through the conserved F or W. A D gene is named only where the DNA matches it firmly. Expanded clones are given a class, and other clones once, few, many or no size at all.

D gene: TRBD1
V gene: TRBV29-1
J gene: TRBJ2-1
clone size: -
CDR3 protein: CSVGPQGNEQFF
CDR3 DNA: TGCAGCGTGGGGCCACAGGGGAATGAGCAGTTCTTC

D gene: -
V gene: TRBV29-1
J gene: TRBJ2-5
clone size: many
CDR3 protein: CSVQGRYAETQYF
CDR3 DNA: TGCAGCGTTCAGGGGAGGTATGCGGAGACCCAGTACTTC

D gene: -
V gene: TRBV10-3
J gene: TRBJ1-4
clone size: many
CDR3 protein: CASRGVATNEKLFF
CDR3 DNA: TGTGCCTCGCGGGGGGTAGCAACTAATGAAAAACTGTTTTTT

D gene: -
V gene: TRBV20-1
J gene: TRBJ1-4
clone size: many
CDR3 protein: CSARAGTLNEKLFF
CDR3 DNA: TGCAGTGCTAGAGCAGGGACCCTTAATGAAAAACTGTTTTTT

D gene: -
V gene: TRBV20-1
J gene: TRBJ1-2
clone size: few
CDR3 protein: CSARPPQGRFYGYTF
CDR3 DNA: TGCAGTGCTAGACCACCTCAGGGGCGGTTTTATGGCTACACCTTC

D gene: -
V gene: TRBV20-1
J gene: TRBJ2-2
clone size: few
CDR3 protein: CSARDLGRNTGELFF
CDR3 DNA: TGCAGTGCTAGAGATCTAGGCAGGAACACCGGGGAGCTGTTTTTT

D gene: -
V gene: TRBV25-1
J gene: TRBJ1-4
clone size: -
CDR3 protein: CASRDPTNANEKLFF
CDR3 DNA: TGTGCCAGCCGGGACCCCACTAACGCTAATGAAAAACTGTTTTTT

D gene: -
V gene: TRBV28
J gene: TRBJ1-6
clone size: -
CDR3 protein: CASSVPANSPLHF
CDR3 DNA: TGTGCCAGCAGTGTCCCGGCCAATTCACCCCTCCACTTT

D gene: -
V gene: TRBV7-3
J gene: TRBJ1-1
clone size: -
CDR3 protein: CASSLGGTANTEAFF
CDR3 DNA: TGTGCCAGCAGCTTAGGTGGGACGGCGAACACTGAAGCTTTCTTT

D gene: TRBD1
V gene: TRBV5-1
J gene: TRBJ1-1
clone size: many
CDR3 protein: CASSLGGGLTEAFF
CDR3 DNA: TGCGCCAGCAGCTTGGGAGGGGGCCTAACTGAAGCTTTCTTT

D gene: TRBD1
V gene: TRBV4-1
J gene: TRBJ1-5
clone size: -
CDR3 protein: CASSQATGGVGNQPQHF
CDR3 DNA: TGCGCCAGCAGCCAAGCTACAGGGGGCGTGGGCAATCAGCCCCAGCATTTT

D gene: TRBD2
V gene: TRBV7-3
J gene: TRBJ2-3
clone size: many
CDR3 protein: CASSSAGGRSDTQYF
CDR3 DNA: TGTGCCAGCAGCTCAGCGGGGGGGCGATCAGATACGCAGTATTTT

D gene: TRBD1
V gene: TRBV6-5
J gene: TRBJ1-1
clone size: few
CDR3 protein: CASLRTGDTEAFF
CDR3 DNA: TGTGCCAGCTTGAGGACAGGGGACACTGAAGCTTTCTTT

D gene: -
V gene: TRBV10-3
J gene: TRBJ1-1
clone size: -
CDR3 protein: CATRGIRNTEAFF
CDR3 DNA: TGTGCCACCCGGGGAATCAGGAACACTGAAGCTTTCTTT

D gene: -
V gene: TRBV29-1
J gene: TRBJ2-7
clone size: few
CDR3 protein: CSADGGDTYEQYF
CDR3 DNA: TGCAGCGCTGACGGAGGGGATACCTACGAGCAGTACTTC

D gene: -
V gene: TRBV7-3
J gene: TRBJ1-1
clone size: once
CDR3 protein: CASSPEPDFMNTEAFF
CDR3 DNA: TGTGCCAGCAGCCCCGAGCCAGATTTCATGAACACTGAAGCTTTCTTT

D gene: TRBD1
V gene: TRBV2
J gene: TRBJ2-5
clone size: -
CDR3 protein: CASSLFGTAPETQYF
CDR3 DNA: TGTGCCAGCAGTTTGTTCGGGACAGCCCCTGAGACCCAGTACTTC

D gene: -
V gene: TRBV5-1
J gene: TRBJ1-1
clone size: few
CDR3 protein: CASSFRGANTEAFF
CDR3 DNA: TGCGCCAGCAGCTTTCGAGGGGCTAACACTGAAGCTTTCTTT